The next 27 T cell receptor beta chains were all read from a single sample in a study of cytomegalovirus exposure and HLA in healthy donors. A multiplex PCR was run with 60 Vbeta primers and 13 Jbeta primers. Clones were read by immunoSEQ multiplex PCR, and TCRdb kept only the in-frame ones, dropping some. Of more than 95,000 clones listed, roughly 77% are singletons. Sequencing input: PBMCs. These receptors came from a young woman in good health and CMV-seropositive.

This chain links TRBV10-3 with TRBJ2-7; D gene uncertain. Germline CDR1 and CDR2: ENHRY and SYGVKD. The CDR3 has 12 amino acids. V was clipped by 0 bases and J by 3 bases, with 3 bases between them. The CDR3 sequence: CAISESSYEQYF. CDR3 nucleotide sequence: TGTGCCATCAGTGAGTCGAGCTACGAGCAGTACTTC.

Only a few counts were recorded for this clone. This chain connects TRBV7-2 to TRBJ2-7; D might be TRBD1 (7 bases). V lost 3 bases to trimming and J lost 3 bases, with 21 bases between them. CDR1 and CDR2 from the germline V gene are SGHTA and FQGNSA. This CDR3 region has 17 residues. CDR3 loop: CASSLGGQPSYFYEQYF. CDR3 nucleotide sequence: TGTGCCAGCAGCTTGGGGGGACAGCCCTCCTATTTCTACGAGCAGTACTTC.

In regard to this clone: The CDR3 carries no conserved terminal phenylalanine or tryptophan, so it likely arises from a read error. This chain uses TRBV6-1 with TRBJ1-1; possible D gene TRBD1, 5 bases. The CDR3 covers 13 residues. V gave up 10 bases and J gave up 4 bases, with 16 bases separating them. Germline V gene lookup returns CDR1 MNHNS and CDR2 SASEGT. The CDR3 sequence is CATKFTGGTEAFS. In DNA form, the CDR3 reads TGTGCCACAAAGTTTACGGGGGGCACTGAAGCTTTCTCT.

The chain uses TRBV28 and TRBJ2-5; TRBD1 matches 8 bases. Looked up from germline, CDR1 is MDHEN and CDR2 is SYDVKM. The V gene end was trimmed by 4 bases and the J gene end by 5 bases; junction bases not matched to a gene: 6. The CDR3 consists of 14 residues. In DNA form, the CDR3 reads TGTGCCAGCAGTTCCGGACAGGGTGGGGAGACCCAGTACTTC. Protein product: CASSSGQGGETQYF.

V is TRBV5-4 and J is TRBJ2-7; D is possibly TRBD2 (6 bases). This CDR3 comprises 15 residues. The germline V and J ends were trimmed by 0 bases and 2 bases, with 12 bases remaining between them. Germline V lookup: CDR1 SGHNT, CDR2 YYREEE (reference sequence). The CDR3 coding sequence is TGTGCCAGCAGCTTGGCCGGGGGACCCCCCTACGAGCAGTACTTC. Translated: CASSLAGGPPYEQYF.

V is TRBV6-5 and J is TRBJ2-7, with 7 bases fitting TRBD1. The length of the CDR3 is 13 residues. Looked up from germline, CDR1 is MNHEY and CDR2 is SVGAGI. Germline trimming cut 2 bases from V and 6 bases from J; bases unmatched to any gene: 4. CDR3 in amino acids: CASSYLDRVEQYF. For the CDR3, the DNA is TGTGCCAGCAGTTACCTTGACAGGGTCGAGCAGTACTTC.

This clone turned up a few times. CDR3 in amino acids: CASSQVGPLNEKLFF. CDR3 DNA sequence: TGCGCCAGCAGCCAAGTCGGTCCCTTGAATGAAAAACTGTTTTTT. This sequence joins TRBV4-1 and TRBJ1-4; no clear D gene. The germline V and J ends were trimmed by 1 base and 5 bases, with 11 bases remaining between them. CDR3 length: 15 residues. Germline CDR1 is MGHRA and CDR2 is YSYEKL.

The genes are TRBV7-9 and TRBJ1-2; D is undetermined. The germline V gene has CDR1 SEHNR and CDR2 FQNEAQ (reference sequence). V was pared by 2 bases and J by 6 bases, with 16 bases between. CDR3 length: 15 amino acids. For the CDR3, the DNA is TGTGCCAGCAGCTTAAACAACGCCCCGATACATGGCTACACCTTC. Translated, it gives CASSLNNAPIHGYTF.

V is TRBV29-1 and J is TRBJ1-2; D perhaps matches TRBD1 (5 bases). Trimming shortened V by 7 bases and J by 7 bases, and 19 bases separated the two germline ends. From germline, CDR1 is SQVTM and CDR2 ANQGSEA. The CDR3 runs 13 residues. Written as DNA, the CDR3 is TGCAGCGCTACCCCGACAAGGAGGGGTGGCTACACCTTC. It specifies CSATPTRRGGYTF.

The sample holds a few counts of this clone. The chain is built from TRBV4-3 and TRBJ2-1; TRBD2 is a possible D gene (5 bases). Between the trimmed V and J ends, which lost 0 bases and 2 bases, there was a span of 14 bases. The CDR3 is 17 residues long. The germline gives CDR1 LGHNA, CDR2 YSLEER. The CDR3 coding sequence is TGCGCCAGCAGCCAAGAGTCCGCGGGCTTCCCCTACAATGAGCAGTTCTTC. This encodes CASSQESAGFPYNEQFF.

The CDR3 region is CASSYTFTDTQYF. DNA of the CDR3: TGTGCCAGTAGTTACACGTTCACAGATACGCAGTATTTT. This chain links TRBV19 with TRBJ2-3; no definite D call. The CDR3 consists of 13 residues. The germline gives CDR1 LNHDA, CDR2 SQIVND (reference sequence). Trimming stripped 5 bases from V and 2 bases from J, with 8 bases between. The whole variable domain, remainder taken from reference TRBV19 and TRBJ2-3, is DGGITQSPKYLFRKEGQNVTLSCEQNLNHDAMYWYRQDPGQGLRLIYYSQIVNDFQKGDIAEGYSVSREKKESFPLTVTSAQKNPTAFYLCASSYTFTDTQYFGPGTRLTVL.

There are a few counts of this clone. The chain combines TRBV4-3 with TRBJ1-3; no definite D call. V lost 1 base to trimming and J lost 0 bases, with 19 bases between them. Germline CDR1 reads LGHNA; CDR2 reads YSLEER. The CDR3 is 19 amino acids. CDR3 in DNA: TGCGCCAGCAGCCAAGTGACTGCTCGGTCCATCAACTCTGGAAACACCATATATTTT. It specifies CASSQVTARSINSGNTIYF.

The rearrangement joins TRBV14 to TRBJ2-1; the D gene is possibly TRBD2 (5 bases). This CDR3 is 15 amino acids long. Germline CDR1 is SGHDN and CDR2 is FVKESK. Between the trimmed V and J ends, which lost 1 base and 7 bases, there was a span of 14 bases. The CDR3, as DNA: TGTGCCAGCAGCCAAGGGACGGGGATCGGGAATGAGCAGTTCTTC. Residues: CASSQGTGIGNEQFF.

Only a few counts were recorded for this clone. The V gene is TRBV5-6, the J gene TRBJ1-5; D not certain. The germline V gene has CDR1 SGHDT and CDR2 YYEEEE. The germline V and J ends were trimmed by 0 bases and 3 bases, with 7 bases remaining between them. The CDR3 is made up of 14 amino acids. The CDR3 coding sequence is TGTGCCAGCAGCTTGGCAGGAATCAATCAGCCCCAGCATTTT. Its protein is CASSLAGINQPQHF.

The chain joins TRBV6-6 to TRBJ2-7; the match to TRBD2 covers 7 bases. Trimming cost V 9 bases and J 0 bases; bases outside gene matches: 8. The CDR3 spans 14 residues. CDR1 is MNHNY and CDR2 is SVGAGI in the germline V gene (reference sequence). CDR3 loop: CASSGGGSSYEQYF. DNA for the CDR3: TGTGCCAGTTCCGGGGGAGGGAGCTCCTACGAGCAGTACTTC.

The genes are TRBV4-1 and TRBJ1-2; a possible D gene is TRBD1 (5 bases). The ends were cut back, 0 bases at V and 10 bases at J, with 9 bases in the middle. The length of the CDR3 is 12 residues. Germline V CDR1 and CDR2: MGHRA, YSYEKL. CDR3 sequence reads: CASSQEDRPYTF. The DNA for the CDR3 is TGCGCCAGCAGCCAAGAAGACAGACCCTACACCTTC.

This clone came up a few times. CDR3 residues: CASSQWRTSGRAKYNEQFF. CDR3 sequence (DNA): TGCGCCAGCAGCCAATGGAGAACTAGCGGGAGGGCCAAGTACAATGAGCAGTTCTTC. The chain couples TRBV4-3 to TRBJ2-1; 13 positions match TRBD2. CDR1 LGHNA and CDR2 YSLEER come from the germline V gene. This CDR3 is 19 amino acids long. V shed 2 bases and J 4 bases; nucleotides not matched to a gene: 11.

V and J are TRBV4-3 and TRBJ1-1, with a weak D call TRBD1 (5 bases). V was cut by 4 bases and J by 5 bases, with 14 bases left in between. Germline V lookup: CDR1 LGHNA, CDR2 YSLEER. The CDR3 has 14 residues. This CDR3 is CASSLPGGGTEAFF. CDR3 DNA sequence: TGCGCCAGCAGCCTCCCCGGGGGGGGTACTGAAGCTTTCTTT.

This clone occurred a few times. This CDR3 reads CASSPDSTYNSPLHF. CDR3 sequence (DNA): TGCGCCAGCAGCCCGGACAGCACTTATAATTCACCCCTCCACTTT. The J gene is TRBJ1-6, the V gene TRBV4-1; D possibly corresponds to TRBD1 (6 bases). Germline V CDR1 and CDR2: MGHRA, YSYEKL. Trimming removed 4 bases from V and 4 bases from J, with 11 bases in between. CDR3 length: 15 amino acids.

This clone was counted only a few times. The chain is built from TRBV28 and TRBJ1-2; a weak D match, TRBD1 (5 bases). The V gene lost 5 bases and the J gene lost 8 bases, with 9 bases spanning the gap. CDR1 is MDHEN and CDR2 is SYDVKM in the germline V gene. The CDR3 length is 11 residues. The CDR3 loop reads CASSGGEGYTF. Here the CDR3 DNA reads TGTGCCAGCAGTGGAGGGGAGGGCTACACCTTC.

J is TRBJ1-4 and V is TRBV5-5; D gene unclear. The CDR3 consists of 13 residues. Trimming stripped 1 base from V and 12 bases from J, with 13 bases between. Germline loops: CDR1 SGHKS, CDR2 YYEKEE (reference sequence). The DNA for the CDR3 is TGTGCCAGCAGCTTGACTTCTTTCGAGGAACTGTTTTTT. It codes for CASSLTSFEELFF.

This clone occurred a few times. V gene TRBV5-6 combines with J gene TRBJ2-2, with 11 bases identical to TRBD2. Germline V gives CDR1 SGHDT, CDR2 YYEEEE. V dropped 4 bases and J dropped 7; count of bases not matched to a gene: 6. This CDR3 has 15 amino acids. The CDR3 DNA follows: TGTGCCAGCAGCCCTAGCGGGAGGCTATTCGGGGAGCTGTTTTTT. This translates into CASSPSGRLFGELFF.

The rearrangement uses TRBV6-6 and TRBJ1-1; tentatively, D is TRBD1 (6 bases). This CDR3 spans 13 amino acids. Germline V lookup: CDR1 MNHNY, CDR2 SVGAGI (reference sequence). V was cut by 2 bases and J by 8 bases, with 12 bases left in between. The CDR3 bases are TGTGCCAGCAGTTACGGGCTGGACAGCGAAGCTTTCTTT. It encodes CASSYGLDSEAFF.

The V and J genes are TRBV5-4 and TRBJ2-5, with D possibly TRBD1 on 6 matching bases. The length of the CDR3 is 15 residues. V was shortened by 1 base and J by 5 bases, with 15 bases between the two germline ends. Germline CDR1 SGHNT, CDR2 YYREEE (reference sequence). The CDR3 protein is CASSLRAGGGETQYF. DNA of the CDR3: TGTGCCAGCAGCTTGAGGGCTGGGGGCGGGGAGACCCAGTACTTC. Looking up the rest from reference TRBV5-4 and TRBJ2-5 gives the full variable domain: ETGVTQSPTHLIKTRGQQVTLRCSSQSGHNTVSWYQQALGQGPQFIFQYYREEENGRGNFPPRFSGLQFPNYSSELNVNALELDDSALYLCASSLRAGGGETQYFGPGTRLLVL.

V is TRBV11-2 and J is TRBJ2-5, with TRBD2 matching 14 bases. CDR3 length: 18 amino acids. Trimming removed 4 bases from V and 3 bases from J; junction bases left unmatched: 10. The germline gives CDR1 SGHAT, CDR2 FQNNGV. The CDR3 here is CASSWMGLAGAGKETQYF. The DNA for the CDR3 is TGTGCCAGCAGCTGGATGGGACTAGCGGGGGCCGGCAAAGAGACCCAGTACTTC.

The chain has TRBV2 and TRBJ1-1; the D gene is possibly TRBD1 (5 bases). V dropped 0 bases and J dropped 5 bases, with 10 bases sitting between them. Per the germline V gene, CDR1 is SNHLY and CDR2 is FYNNEI. The CDR3 has 14 residues. CDR3 sequence: CASSEALRGTEAFF. The CDR3, as DNA: TGTGCCAGCAGTGAAGCGCTTCGGGGGACTGAAGCTTTCTTT.

CDR3 sequence: CASSLGGTNNEQFF. The CDR3 DNA reads TGTGCCAGCAGCTTAGGCGGGACTAACAATGAGCAGTTCTTC. The V call is TRBV7-9, the J call TRBJ2-1; 7 nucleotides agree with TRBD2. CDR1 and CDR2 (germline): SEHNR, FQNEAQ (reference sequence). The CDR3 loop spans 14 amino acids. The V and J ends lost 1 base and 5 bases, in that order; junction bases with no gene match: 2.